The 20 T cell receptor beta chains below come from one sample, sequenced in a study of blood T cell repertoires in COVID-19. Repertoires were generated with immunoSEQ multiplex PCR, while TCRdb's copy carries only in-frame clones and drops some. The sample records 300,000 to 400,000 clones, approximately 86% being singletons. The sequenced material came from peripheral blood. The receptor set was obtained from a man younger than 40 with COVID-19, enrolled during active disease.

The chain carries TRBV4-1 and TRBJ2-1; the D is unclear. The germline V and J ends were trimmed by 1 base and 3 bases, with 13 bases remaining between them. The germline V gene has CDR1 MGHRA and CDR2 YSYEKL. The CDR3 totals 16 residues. The CDR3 bases are TGCGCCAGCAGCCAAGTCTTGCGGAGAAACTACAATGAGCAGTTCTTC. This translates into CASSQVLRRNYNEQFF.

V is TRBV7-3 and J is TRBJ1-1, with D maybe TRBD1 (5 bases). Germline V gives CDR1 SGHTA, CDR2 FQGTGA. V lost 1 base, J lost 5 bases, and 8 bases lay in between. The CDR3 length is 13 residues. The CDR3 DNA reads as TGTGCCAGCAGCTTAAGGGGGGAAACTGAAGCTTTCTTT. Residues: CASSLRGETEAFF.

This clone has a handful of counts. This rearrangement joins TRBV28 to TRBJ2-5; TRBD1 matches at 8 bases. Germline V gene sequence: CDR1 MDHEN, CDR2 SYDVKM. V was pared by 4 bases and J by 4 bases, with 5 bases of the junction left unmatched. This CDR3 has 14 amino acids. The chain's CDR3 is CASSSGGQAETQYF. The CDR3, as DNA: TGTGCCAGCAGTTCCGGGGGACAGGCAGAGACCCAGTACTTC.

The rearrangement uses TRBV4-2 and TRBJ1-4; 7 nucleotides match TRBD1. The CDR3 spans 17 residues. The V segment lost 4 bases and the J segment 8 bases; nucleotides outside the gene matches: 16. Germline assignment: CDR1 LGHNA and CDR2 YNFKEQ. As DNA, the CDR3 is TGTGCCAGCAGCCGCCGAGAGGGGGCTGGCAGTGGGGAAAAACTGTTTTTT. This codes for CASSRREGAGSGEKLFF.

V is TRBV18 and J is TRBJ1-1; TRBD1 aligns across 9 bases. Germline V lookup: CDR1 KGHSH, CDR2 LQKENI. The CDR3 is made up of 15 amino acids. J was trimmed by 2 bases and V by 1 base; bases with no gene match: 2. The CDR3 DNA is TGTGCCAGCTCACCACGACAGGGGGGAAACACTGAAGCTTTCTTT. It yields the protein CASSPRQGGNTEAFF. The whole variable domain, remainder taken from reference TRBV18 and TRBJ1-1, is NAGVMQNPRHLVRRRGQEARLRCSPMKGHSHVYWYRQLPEEGLKFMVYLQKENIIDESGMPKERFSAEFPKEGPSILRIQQVVRGDSAAYFCASSPRQGGNTEAFFGQGTRLTVV.

The chain employs TRBV2 and TRBJ2-7; 7 bases agree with TRBD1. The J segment lost 0 bases and the V segment lost 7 bases, leaving 6 bases of the junction unmatched. This CDR3 contains 14 residues. CDR1 SNHLY and CDR2 FYNNEI come from the germline V gene. The CDR3: CASTGQESSYEQYF. CDR3 bases: TGTGCCAGCACCGGACAGGAAAGCTCCTACGAGCAGTACTTC.

The chain joins TRBV6-5 to TRBJ1-4, with D perhaps matching TRBD1 (6 bases). Between the trimmed V and J ends, which lost 0 bases and 8 bases, there was a span of 13 bases. The CDR3 spans 15 residues. Germline V lookup: CDR1 MNHEY, CDR2 SVGAGI. The CDR3 DNA reads as TGTGCCAGCAGTTACTCCGGGACATGGGGCGAAAAACTGTTTTTT. Amino acids: CASSYSGTWGEKLFF.

The chain recombines TRBV5-4 with TRBJ2-3; 9 nucleotides match TRBD1. Trimming cost V 4 bases and J 0 bases; bases outside gene matches: 15. Germline V lookup: CDR1 SGHNT, CDR2 YYREEE (reference sequence). CDR3 size: 19 residues. CDR3 sequence (DNA): TGTGCCAGCAGCCCCCCCGGGACAGGGCCCACCTCTAGCACAGATACGCAGTATTTT. Protein sequence: CASSPPGTGPTSSTDTQYF.

The genes are TRBV7-2 and TRBJ2-2, with 7 bases aligning to TRBD1. CDR3 length: 15 residues. Per germline, CDR1 SGHTA and CDR2 FQGNSA. Losses at the gene ends were 6 bases for V and 0 bases for J; bases not matched to a gene: 4. The CDR3 nucleotides read TGTGCCAGCAGACTTCAGGGGGCGAACACCGGGGAGCTGTTTTTT. This encodes CASRLQGANTGELFF.

This clone has only one observation. The V call is TRBV6-2 or TRBV6-3, the J call TRBJ1-4; D may be TRBD1 (5 bases). V was pared by 5 bases and J by 7 bases, with 11 bases between. Germline lookup yields CDR1 MNHEY and CDR2 SVGEGT. CDR3 length equals 13 residues. The DNA for the CDR3 is TGTGCCAGCAGTGCGGGACTATTTGAAAAACTGTTTTTT. Its protein product is CASSAGLFEKLFF.

This chain connects TRBV20-1 to TRBJ2-7, with D perhaps matching TRBD2 (6 bases). The V gene's germline CDR1 is DFQATT and CDR2 SNEGSKA (reference sequence). The V and J ends lost 5 bases and 7 bases respectively, with 12 bases between them. This CDR3 spans 11 amino acids. The CDR3 coding sequence is TGCAGTGCTCCCTTCCGGGGGGAGCAGTACTTC. It is translated as CSAPFRGEQYF.

This clone appeared a few times. The CDR3 DNA is TGTGCCAGCAGCAGGACTAGCGGGAGGGCAAGGGGTGAGCAGTTCTTC. Amino acid sequence: CASSRTSGRARGEQFF. The V call is TRBV5-4, the J call TRBJ2-1, with 15 nucleotides matching TRBD2. The germline V gene encodes CDR1 SGHNT and CDR2 YYREEE (reference sequence). The CDR3 is made up of 16 amino acids. V lost 4 bases and J lost 9; bases outside the gene matches: 8.

V usage is TRBV15 and J usage is TRBJ2-5; D might be TRBD2 (6 bases). The CDR3 loop spans 17 amino acids. CDR1 LNHNV and CDR2 YYDKDF come from the germline V gene (reference sequence). The V end lost 0 bases, the J end lost 0 bases, and 14 bases lay between the germline ends. The CDR3 DNA reads as TGTGCCACCAGCAGAGAGGGAGGAGGCCCGTACCAAGAGACCCAGTACTTC. Encoded protein: CATSREGGGPYQETQYF.

This chain connects TRBV24-1 to TRBJ1-2; 7 bases agree with TRBD1. CDR3 size: 19 residues. Trimming took 4 bases from V and 0 from J; bases not matched to a gene: 16. Germline CDR1 KGHDR, CDR2 SFDVKD. The CDR3 is CATSDSGSYRGPTNYGYTF. The CDR3 bases are TGTGCCACCAGTGACTCGGGAAGTTACAGGGGTCCAACTAACTATGGCTACACCTTC.

This clone came up many times. The chain employs TRBV11-3 and TRBJ2-1; TRBD1 aligns across 7 bases. Germline CDR1 SGHNT, CDR2 YENEEA. Trimming removed 6 bases from V and 9 bases from J; junction bases left unmatched: 5. CDR3 length: 12 amino acids. CDR3 sequence (DNA): TGTGCCAGCAGGGCGAACAGGGGTGAGCAGTTCTTC. Its translation: CASRANRGEQFF.

This chain joins TRBV10-1 and TRBJ2-1; TRBD2 agrees at 13 bases. Looked up from germline, CDR1 is WNHNN and CDR2 is SYGVQD (reference sequence). The CDR3 covers 16 residues. J was trimmed by 5 bases and V by 6 bases; bases with no gene match: 7. The CDR3 is CASSGLAGEVDNEQFF. The CDR3 DNA sequence: TGCGCCAGCAGCGGACTAGCGGGAGAGGTGGACAATGAGCAGTTCTTC.

The chain couples TRBV6-5 to TRBJ1-5; D possibly corresponds to TRBD1 (5 bases). CDR1 is MNHEY, CDR2 SVGAGI, per germline. Trimming took 6 bases from V and 5 from J, leaving 14 bases between them. This CDR3 is 14 amino acids long. In DNA form, the CDR3 reads TGTGCCAGCAGAGGGCCAGGGATGCATCAGCCCCAGCATTTT. It yields the protein CASRGPGMHQPQHF.

The chain links TRBV6-5 to TRBJ1-1; no definite D call. Looked up from germline, CDR1 is MNHEY and CDR2 is SVGAGI. This CDR3 is built from 15 residues. Deletions cut 5 bases from V and 3 bases from J, with 16 bases between. The CDR3 here is CASSTARNEYTEAFF. The CDR3 coding sequence is TGTGCCAGCAGTACCGCCAGGAACGAGTACACTGAAGCTTTCTTT.

The chain carries TRBV12-5 and TRBJ1-2, with 7 bases identical to TRBD1. CDR1 is LGHNT and CDR2 is FRNRAP in the germline V gene. V lost 6 bases and J lost 4; bases outside the gene matches: 14. The CDR3 covers 16 residues. The CDR3 DNA reads as TGTGCTAGTGGAGCCACTTCCGGGACAGATATCTATGGCTACACCTTC. Its protein is CASGATSGTDIYGYTF.

The rearrangement links TRBV6-2 or TRBV6-3 to TRBJ2-5; TRBD1 is a possible D gene (6 bases). Trimming took 2 bases from V and 5 from J, leaving 12 bases between them. Germline V gene data show CDR1 as MNHEY and CDR2 as SVGEGT. CDR3 length: 14 amino acids. The CDR3 DNA follows: TGTGCCAGCAGTTACGGAACAGGGAGCGAGACCCAGTACTTC. This sequence encodes CASSYGTGSETQYF.